This TCR beta chain is from a study of cytotoxic CD8 clonotypes in ibrutinib-treated CLL. For the study at large: By median roughly 5.5 years, approximately twelve had progressed and approximately 14 stayed remitted; responses had been 2 complete and some 25 partial. Averaging across samples gave approximately 260,000 productive templates and roughly 100,000 productive rearrangements.

For this clone: Its antigen remains unknown.

Repertoires were generated with immunoSEQ multiplex PCR, while TCRdb's copy carries only in-frame clones and drops some. The sample yields about 150,000 clones, more than 75% seen once. The study's findings and limits: Treatment saw public clonotypes, which were uncommon, either contract or stay stable. Baseline levels of clonality went above those of age-matched healthy donors and moved with circulating CD8+ T-cell counts.

Trimming cost V 5 bases and J 1 base; bases outside gene matches: 5. The CDR3 runs to 14 residues. Looked up from germline, CDR1 is SGHTA and CDR2 is FQGTGA. The specimen was PBMCs, collected after 24 months of ibrutinib treatment. This receptor was identified in a human donor with chronic lymphocytic leukemia. This rearrangement joins TRBV7-3 to TRBJ2-7, with 7 bases identical to TRBD1. The CDR3 spells CASSPETGSYEQYF. The CDR3 bases are TGTGCCAGCAGCCCTGAGACAGGGTCCTACGAGCAGTACTTC.